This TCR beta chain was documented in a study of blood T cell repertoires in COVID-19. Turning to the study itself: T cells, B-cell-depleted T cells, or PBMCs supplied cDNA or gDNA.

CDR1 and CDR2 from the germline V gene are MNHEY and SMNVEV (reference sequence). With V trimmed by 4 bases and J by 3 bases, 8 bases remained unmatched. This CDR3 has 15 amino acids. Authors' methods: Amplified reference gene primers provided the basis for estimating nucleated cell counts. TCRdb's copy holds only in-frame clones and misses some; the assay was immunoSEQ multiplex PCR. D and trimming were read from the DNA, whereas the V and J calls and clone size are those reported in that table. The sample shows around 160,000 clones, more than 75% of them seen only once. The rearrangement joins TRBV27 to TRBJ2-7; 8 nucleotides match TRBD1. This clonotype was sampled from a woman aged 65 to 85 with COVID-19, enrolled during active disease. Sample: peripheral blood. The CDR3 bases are TGTGCCAGCAGTTCCCCGGGACAGGTAAACTACGAGCAGTACTTC. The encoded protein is CASSSPGQVNYEQYF.